This entry lists 26 T cell receptor beta chains sequenced from one sample in a study of regulatory T cells in long-lasting Graves disease. The time point denotes: newly diagnosed GD, antithyroid drugs for less than 3 months. PBMCs provided the RNA from which the TCR library was made. With iRepertoire HTBI primers and Arm-PCR of CDR3 regions, TCR beta libraries were built. From the multiplex PCR reads, TCRdb called clonotypes with MiXCR, one entry per CDR3 protein. The repertoire has 500,000 or so distinct CDR3 sequences, 11% to 15% of them found once; the top ten carry approximately 15%. This sample also appeared in a second study, on T cells in Graves' hyperthyroidism and ophthalmopathy.

The material sequenced was peripheral blood mononuclear cells (PBMCs), taken at new diagnosis, from a patient treated with antithyroid drugs. The receptors stem from a woman between 45 and 60 years old with Graves disease.

This clonotype was recorded at least ten times. The CDR3 DNA is TGTGCCAGCAGTACAGGACAGGTACACGAGCAGTACTTC. The encoded protein is CASSTGQVHEQYF. This chain links TRBV12-3 or TRBV12-4 with TRBJ2-7; 7 bases agree with TRBD1. V shed 5 bases and J 5 bases; nucleotides not matched to a gene: 6. The CDR3 contains 13 residues.

This clonotype has ten or more counts. The chain links TRBV6-2 or TRBV6-3 to TRBJ2-2, with 7 bases that match TRBD1. Germline CDR1 and CDR2: MNHEY and SVGEGT. The CDR3 extends over 16 amino acids. With V trimmed by 5 bases and J by 1 base, 7 bases remained unmatched. CDR3 region: CASSIDRVWNTGELFF. The DNA for the CDR3 is TGTGCCAGCAGTATAGACAGGGTTTGGAACACCGGGGAGCTGTTTTTT.

This clonotype showed up many times. Here the CDR3 DNA reads TGTGCCAGCAGCAGGGACAGGGTCGGCGGCTACACCTTC. The encoded protein is CASSRDRVGGYTF. The gene calls are TRBV11-1 and TRBJ1-2, with 9 bases that match TRBD1. The germline gives CDR1 SGHAT, CDR2 FQDESV (reference sequence). The CDR3 runs to 13 residues. J was trimmed by 8 bases and V by 5 bases; bases with no gene match: 6.

Ten or more counts support this clonotype. This chain links TRBV28 with TRBJ2-1; D might be TRBD2 (5 bases). Trimming took off 2 bases at V and 11 bases at J, with 10 bases between the two ends. CDR3 length equals 12 residues. CDR1 and CDR2 (germline): MDHEN, SYDVKM. CDR3 nucleotide sequence: TGTGCCAGCAGTTTAAACAGCGGCAAGCAGTTCTTC. It codes for CASSLNSGKQFF.

The sample holds many counts of this clonotype. The chain carries TRBV28 and TRBJ2-7; 8 bases align to TRBD2. The CDR3 length is 17 residues. The germline gives CDR1 MDHEN, CDR2 SYDVKM. Trimming took 4 bases from V and 2 from J; bases not matched to a gene: 13. The CDR3 loop is CASSYNSGNSLTYEQYF. DNA for the CDR3: TGTGCCAGCAGTTACAATAGCGGGAACAGCCTAACCTACGAGCAGTACTTC.

V gene TRBV20-1 combines with J gene TRBJ1-4; TRBD1 is a possible D gene (5 bases). The CDR3 spans 12 residues. Germline V gene sequence: CDR1 DFQATT, CDR2 SNEGSKA (reference sequence). V gave up 4 bases and J gave up 8 bases, with 11 bases separating them. CDR3 bases: TGCAGTGCTATGGGGACGGAGGAAAAACTGTTTTTT. Translated: CSAMGTEEKLFF.

To note about this clonotype: Possible read error: a much larger clone is one base away. Here the CDR3 omits its conserved ending phenylalanine or tryptophan, so a read error is the likely source. The V and J genes are TRBV7-3 and TRBJ1-5, with 7 bases lining up with TRBD1. CDR3 length equals 15 residues. Germline CDR1 reads SGHTA; CDR2 reads FQGTGA. The CDR3 coding sequence is TGCGCCAGCAGCCTTTCCGGGACAGCAAATCAGCCCCAGCATTTG. It codes for CASSLSGTANQPQHL.

This clonotype was found a few times. One end of the junction fails to match germline, which may point to a read error. The gene calls are TRBV28 and TRBJ2-4; TRBD1 or TRBD2 may be the D gene (5 bases each). CDR3 length: 11 amino acids. Germline values: CDR1 MDHEN, CDR2 SYDVKM. The CDR3 here is CASSPGSIQYF. In DNA form, the CDR3 reads TGTGCCAGCAGCCCAGGGAGCATTCAGTACTTT.

In its sample, this clonotype was seen a few times. CDR3 sequence reads: CASSLTQGAYEQYF. As DNA, the CDR3 is TGCGCCAGCAGCTTGACACAGGGGGCCTACGAGCAGTACTTC. The rearrangement links TRBV5-1 to TRBJ2-7; the match to TRBD1 covers 8 bases. The V segment lost 1 base and the J segment 2 bases; nucleotides outside the gene matches: 2. The CDR3 contains 14 residues. Germline V gene data show CDR1 as SGHRS and CDR2 as YFSETQ.

In this sample, this clonotype turned up many times. This chain joins TRBV6-1 and TRBJ1-1, with TRBD1 as a possible D gene (5 bases). Germline CDR1 is MNHNS and CDR2 is SASEGT. V was clipped by 6 bases and J by 6 bases, with 14 bases between them. CDR3 length: 13 amino acids. The CDR3 reads CASSTGLSPEAFF. As DNA, the CDR3 is TGTGCCAGCAGCACGGGGCTGAGCCCTGAAGCTTTCTTT.

The table lists this clonotype with a few counts. This chain joins TRBV18 and TRBJ2-3; perhaps TRBD1 as D (5 bases). The CDR3 is 14 residues long. V was shortened by 2 bases and J by 2 bases, with 8 bases between the two germline ends. CDR1 and CDR2 (germline): KGHSH, LQKENI. The CDR3 coding sequence is TGTGCCAGCTCACCAGGGGCAGCCACAGATACGCAGTATTTT. This translates into CASSPGAATDTQYF.

The sample holds many counts of this clonotype. V and J are TRBV10-3 and TRBJ1-5, with 10 positions matching TRBD1. Looked up from germline, CDR1 is ENHRY and CDR2 is SYGVKD. V trimming: 3 bases; J trimming: 5 bases; junction bases outside the gene matches: 4. The CDR3 spans 15 residues. The CDR3, as DNA: TGTGCCATCAGTGATTCGGACAGGGGGTATCAGCCCCAGCATTTT. It codes for CAISDSDRGYQPQHF.

This clonotype was recorded many times. The chain employs TRBV20-1 and TRBJ2-7; no firm D call. The CDR3 is made up of 14 amino acids. The V end lost 0 bases, the J end lost 2 bases, and 11 bases lay between the germline ends. The germline V gene has CDR1 DFQATT and CDR2 SNEGSKA (reference sequence). The CDR3 nucleotides are TGCAGTGCTAGAGATGGCAGTCGGGCCTACGAGCAGTACTTC. It is translated as CSARDGSRAYEQYF.

This clonotype was counted at least ten times. This chain joins TRBV28 and TRBJ2-4; tentative D call: TRBD1 (6 bases). Germline CDR1 is MDHEN and CDR2 is SYDVKM. The CDR3 sequence is 14 residues long. The ends were cut back, 3 bases at V and 4 bases at J, with 10 bases in the middle. The DNA of the CDR3 is TGTGCCAGCAGTTTTGGACAGATGAAAAACATTCAGTACTTC. This gives the protein CASSFGQMKNIQYF.

The chain has TRBV24-1 and TRBJ2-5; 9 nucleotides match TRBD1. CDR1 and CDR2 (germline): KGHDR, SFDVKD. This CDR3 has 14 amino acids. Germline trimming cut 5 bases from V and 7 bases from J; bases unmatched to any gene: 7. CDR3 residues: CATSVRGTGSTQYF. In DNA form, the CDR3 reads TGTGCCACCAGTGTCCGGGGGACAGGGTCGACCCAGTACTTC.

A word on this clonotype: Possible read error: a much larger clone is one base away. The chain combines TRBV12-3 or TRBV12-4 with TRBJ2-4; D is tentatively TRBD1 or TRBD2 (5 bases each). The CDR3 contains 16 residues. This CDR3 is CASSLGLEWGTGEQLF. The CDR3 region has the DNA TGTGCCAGCAGTTTAGGCCTGGAGTGGGGGACGGGTGAGCAGCTCTTC.

This clonotype was found many times. V and J are TRBV11-2 and TRBJ1-1, with no clear D. This CDR3 comprises 13 residues. The V gene's germline CDR1 is SGHAT and CDR2 FQNNGV. V lost 0 bases and J 7 bases, leaving 9 bases between the germline ends. In DNA form, the CDR3 reads TGTGCCAGCAGCTTAGACCTGACCAGTGAAGCTTTCTTT. This encodes CASSLDLTSEAFF.

This clonotype showed up just a few times. A much larger clone differs from this one at a single base, so this may be a read error. No conserved phenylalanine or tryptophan ends this CDR3, so it is likely a read error. This chain links TRBV7-3 with TRBJ1-1; TRBD1 matches 8 bases. The CDR3 loop spans 16 amino acids. Germline V CDR1 and CDR2: SGHTA, FQGTGA. V lost 4 bases to trimming and J lost 5 bases; unmatched junction nucleotides: 12. This CDR3 reads CASSSGGPADGTEAFL. Written as DNA, the CDR3 is TGTGCCAGCAGCTCAGGGGGCCCAGCGGATGGAACTGAAGCTTTCCTT.

The table lists this clonotype with many counts. V usage is TRBV28 and J usage is TRBJ2-7; 9 nucleotides match TRBD2. CDR1 and CDR2 (germline): MDHEN, SYDVKM. This CDR3 is built from 14 residues. The junction had 3 bases not matched to a gene; V was cut back by 6 bases and J by 0 bases. Written as DNA, the CDR3 is TGTGCCAGCAGGACTAGCGGCCCCTCCTACGAGCAGTACTTC. It translates to CASRTSGPSYEQYF.

This clonotype appeared a few times. The chain recombines TRBV30 with TRBJ2-1, with D uncertain. V lost 3 bases and J 5 bases, leaving 14 bases between the germline ends. The length of the CDR3 is 14 residues. Per the germline V gene, CDR1 is GTSNPN and CDR2 is SVGIG (reference sequence). CDR3 sequence reads: CAWSPKTGHNEQFF. The CDR3 DNA follows: TGTGCCTGGAGCCCTAAAACCGGACACAATGAGCAGTTCTTC.

This clonotype has ten or more counts. The rearrangement links TRBV4-1 to TRBJ1-2, with a tentative D call TRBD1 (6 bases). V lost 4 bases, J lost 6 bases, and 18 bases lay in between. This CDR3 has 15 amino acids. Germline CDR1 is MGHRA and CDR2 is YSYEKL. DNA of the CDR3: TGCGCCAGCAGCCCGGGGACAAGGCAAGCGCATGGCTACACCTTC. It codes for CASSPGTRQAHGYTF.

This clonotype came up many times. The genes are TRBV3-1 and TRBJ2-4, with D maybe TRBD1 (6 bases). CDR1 LGHDT and CDR2 YNNKEL come from the germline V gene (reference sequence). The CDR3 runs to 14 residues. V lost 4 bases to trimming and J lost 5 bases, with 12 bases between them. This CDR3 reads CASSPPGVENIQYF. CDR3 coding DNA: TGTGCCAGCAGCCCGCCAGGGGTGGAAAACATTCAGTACTTC.

This clonotype was found many times. The chain is built from TRBV11-2 and TRBJ1-6, with 7 nucleotides matching TRBD1. The V gene's germline CDR1 is SGHAT and CDR2 FQNNGV. Trimming took 1 base from V and 7 from J; bases not matched to a gene: 4. The CDR3 loop spans 15 amino acids. The CDR3 protein is CASSLAHRGNSPLHF. In DNA, the CDR3 is TGTGCCAGCAGCTTAGCCCACAGGGGAAATTCACCCCTCCACTTT. Based on the CDR3 plus reference TRBV11-2 and TRBJ1-6, the full variable domain is EAGVAQSPRYKIIEKRQSVAFWCNPISGHATLYWYQQILGQGPKLLIQFQNNGVVDDSQLPKDRFSAERLKGVDSTLKIQPAKLEDSAVYLCASSLAHRGNSPLHFGNGTRLTVT.

This clonotype has more than one count but fewer than ten. Its ends do not fully match the called genes, so a read error is possible. This chain joins TRBV2 and TRBJ1-5, with a possible D match to TRBD1 (5 bases). This CDR3 has 16 residues. Per germline, CDR1 SNHLY and CDR2 FYNNEI. CDR3 sequence reads: CASNEGTPYSNQPQHF. CDR3 sequence (DNA): TGTGCCAGCAATGAAGGGACCCCTTATAGCAATCAGCCCCAGCATTTT. Drawing the rest from reference TRBV2 and TRBJ1-5, the complete variable domain is EPEVTQTPSHQVTQMGQEVILRCVPISNHLYFYWYRQILGQKVEFLVSFYNNEISEKSEIFDDQFSVERPDGSNFTLKIRSTKLEDSAMYFCASNEGTPYSNQPQHFGDGTRLSIL.

The CDR3 here is CASSVTSNTGELFF. CDR3 coding DNA: TGTGCCAGCAGTGTAACTAGCAACACCGGGGAGCTGTTTTTT. This chain links TRBV27 with TRBJ2-2, with a weak D call TRBD2 (6 bases). The CDR3 runs 14 residues. The germline V gene encodes CDR1 MNHEY and CDR2 SMNVEV (reference sequence). V was clipped by 5 bases and J by 2 bases, with 9 bases between them.

This clonotype was seen only a few times. V and J are TRBV6-1 and TRBJ2-3; D unresolved. The length of the CDR3 is 17 residues. The germline gives CDR1 MNHNS, CDR2 SASEGT. V lost 6 bases and J lost 0, with 19 bases in between. The CDR3 coding sequence is TGTGCCAGCAGCCCCGCTACGACGACACCGAGCACAGATACGCAGTATTTT. Its protein product is CASSPATTTPSTDTQYF.